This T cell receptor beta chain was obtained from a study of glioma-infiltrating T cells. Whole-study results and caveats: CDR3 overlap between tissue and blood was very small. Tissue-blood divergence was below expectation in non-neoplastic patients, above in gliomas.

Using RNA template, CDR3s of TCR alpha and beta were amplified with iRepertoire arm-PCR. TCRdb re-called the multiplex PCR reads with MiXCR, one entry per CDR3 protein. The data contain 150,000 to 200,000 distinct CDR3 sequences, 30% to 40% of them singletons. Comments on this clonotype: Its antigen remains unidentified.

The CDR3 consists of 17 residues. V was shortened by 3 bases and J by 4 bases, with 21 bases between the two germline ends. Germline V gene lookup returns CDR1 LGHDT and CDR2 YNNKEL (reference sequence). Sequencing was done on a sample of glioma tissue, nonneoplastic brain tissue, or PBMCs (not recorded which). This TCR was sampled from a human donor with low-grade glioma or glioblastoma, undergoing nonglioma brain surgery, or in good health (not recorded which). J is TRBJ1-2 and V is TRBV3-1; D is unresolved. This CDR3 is CASSQVVRGPTSYGYTF. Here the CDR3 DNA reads TGTGCCAGCAGCCAGGTGGTAAGAGGGCCCACTTCCTATGGCTACACCTTC.